Sequencing of this TCR beta chain was carried out in a study of early T cells in non-severe SARS-CoV-2 infection. Study details: The chains were unpaired, and the sequenced material was bulk RNA from unsorted whole blood. Study conclusions and caveats: Database matching using VDJdb favored anti-spike CD8 responses, with private and CD4 specificities left missing.

This clonotype was detected only a few times. Its antigen is undetermined. The TCR library protocol was used to attach unique molecular identifiers. These identifiers were attached to individual cDNA molecules. TCRdb called the 5' RACE reads again in MiXCR, with one record for every CDR3 protein. The sample lists 97,000 or so distinct CDR3 sequences, less than 15% occurring once. The source is an adult who was a healthcare worker with PCR-confirmed SARS-CoV-2 infection or an uninfected control (not recorded which). Sequencing was carried out using whole blood.

The chain's CDR3 is CASSLADMGNQPQHF. Here the CDR3 DNA reads TGTGCCAGCAGCTTGGCGGATATGGGCAATCAGCCCCAGCATTTT. This chain links TRBV5-5 with TRBJ1-5; D gene unclear. The CDR3 covers 15 residues. CDR1 SGHKS and CDR2 YYEKEE come from the germline V gene (reference sequence). Trimming removed 0 bases at V and 2 bases at J, with 9 bases between. The variable domain in full, with the rest retrieved from reference TRBV5-5 and TRBJ1-5, is DAGVTQSPTHLIKTRGQQVTLRCSPISGHKSVSWYQQVLGQGPQFIFQYYEKEERGRGNFPDRFSARQFPNYSSELNVNALLLGDSALYLCASSLADMGNQPQHFGDGTRLSIL.